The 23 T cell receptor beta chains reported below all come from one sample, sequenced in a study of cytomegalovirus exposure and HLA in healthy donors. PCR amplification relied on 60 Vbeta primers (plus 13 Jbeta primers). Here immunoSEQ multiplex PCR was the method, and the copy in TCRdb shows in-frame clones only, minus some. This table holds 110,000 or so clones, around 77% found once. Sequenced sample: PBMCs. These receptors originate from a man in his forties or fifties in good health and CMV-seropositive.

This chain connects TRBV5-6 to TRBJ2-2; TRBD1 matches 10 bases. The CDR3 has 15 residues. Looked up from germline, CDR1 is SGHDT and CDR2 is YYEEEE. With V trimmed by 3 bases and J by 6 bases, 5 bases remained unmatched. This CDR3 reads CASSSTGGHAGELFF. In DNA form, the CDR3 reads TGTGCCAGCAGCTCGACAGGGGGCCATGCCGGGGAGCTGTTTTTT.

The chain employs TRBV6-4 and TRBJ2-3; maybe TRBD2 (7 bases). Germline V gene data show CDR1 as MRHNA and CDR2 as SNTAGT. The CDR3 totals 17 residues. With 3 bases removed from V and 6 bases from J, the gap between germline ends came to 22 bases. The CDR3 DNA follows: TGTGCCAGCAGTGAATTTCGGGCGGGGGCTGTGGAGGATACGCAGTATTTT. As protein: CASSEFRAGAVEDTQYF.

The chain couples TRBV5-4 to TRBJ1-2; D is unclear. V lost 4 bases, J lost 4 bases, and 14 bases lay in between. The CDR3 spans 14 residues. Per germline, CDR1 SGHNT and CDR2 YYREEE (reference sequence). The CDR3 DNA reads TGTGCCAGCAGCGGCCCGGGAACCCTCTATGGCTACACCTTC. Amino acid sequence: CASSGPGTLYGYTF.

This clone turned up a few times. The CDR3 nucleotides are TGTGCCAGCAGATCGTCGGAGCTGTTTTTT. Protein: CASRSSELFF. The rearrangement links TRBV7-2 to TRBJ2-2; D is undetermined. Germline lookup yields CDR1 SGHTA and CDR2 FQGNSA. V was shortened by 6 bases and J by 10 bases, with 6 bases between the two germline ends. The CDR3 length is 10 residues. Filled out from reference TRBV7-2 and TRBJ2-2, the complete variable domain reads GAGVSQSPSNKVTEKGKDVELRCDPISGHTALYWYRQSLGQGLEFLIYFQGNSAPDKSGLPSDRFSAERTGGSVSTLTIQRTQQEDSAVYLCASRSSELFFGEGSRLTVL.

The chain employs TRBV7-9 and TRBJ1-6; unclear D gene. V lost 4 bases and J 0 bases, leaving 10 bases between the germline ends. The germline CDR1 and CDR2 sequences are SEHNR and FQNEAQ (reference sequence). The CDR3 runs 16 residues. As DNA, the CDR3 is TGTGCCAGCAGCTCAACTTTAAGCTCCTATAATTCACCCCTCCACTTT. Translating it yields CASSSTLSSYNSPLHF. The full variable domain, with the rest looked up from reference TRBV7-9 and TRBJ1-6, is DTGVSQNPRHKITKRGQNVTFRCDPISEHNRLYWYRQTLGQGPEFLTYFQNEAQLEKSRLLSDRFSAERPKGSFSTLEIQRTEQGDSAMYLCASSSTLSSYNSPLHFGNGTRLTVT.

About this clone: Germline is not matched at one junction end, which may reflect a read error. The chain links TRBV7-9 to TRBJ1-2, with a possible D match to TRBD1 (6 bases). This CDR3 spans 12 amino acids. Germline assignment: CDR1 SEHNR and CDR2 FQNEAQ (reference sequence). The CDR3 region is CSSSLRQDGYTF. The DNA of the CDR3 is TGTTCCAGCAGCTTGCGACAGGATGGCTACACCTTC.

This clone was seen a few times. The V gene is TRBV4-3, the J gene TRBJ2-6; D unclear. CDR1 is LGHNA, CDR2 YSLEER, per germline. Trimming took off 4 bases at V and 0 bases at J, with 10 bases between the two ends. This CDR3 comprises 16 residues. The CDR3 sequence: CASSPEVGSGANVLTF. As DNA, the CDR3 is TGCGCCAGCAGCCCCGAGGTAGGCTCTGGGGCCAACGTCCTGACTTTC.

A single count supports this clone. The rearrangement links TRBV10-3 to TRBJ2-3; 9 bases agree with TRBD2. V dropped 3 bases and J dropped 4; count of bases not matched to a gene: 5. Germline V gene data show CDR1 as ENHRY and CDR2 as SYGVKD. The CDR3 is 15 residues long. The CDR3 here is CAISEQRGVSDTQYF. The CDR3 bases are TGTGCCATCAGTGAACAGCGGGGGGTGTCAGATACGCAGTATTTT.

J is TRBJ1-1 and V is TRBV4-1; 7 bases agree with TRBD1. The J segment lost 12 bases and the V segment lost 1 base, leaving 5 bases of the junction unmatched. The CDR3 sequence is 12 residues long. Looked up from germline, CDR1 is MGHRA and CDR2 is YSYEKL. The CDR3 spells CASSQGVQGSFF. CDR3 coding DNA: TGCGCCAGCAGCCAAGGAGTACAGGGGTCTTTCTTT.

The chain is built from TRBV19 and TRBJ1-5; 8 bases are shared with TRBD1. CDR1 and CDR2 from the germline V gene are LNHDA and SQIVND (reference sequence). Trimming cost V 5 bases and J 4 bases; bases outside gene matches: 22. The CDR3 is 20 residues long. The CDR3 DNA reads TGTGCCAGTAGTTGGTCGGCAGGGGGCTACCGGGGGGACGAAAATCAGCCCCAGCATTTT. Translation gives CASSWSAGGYRGDENQPQHF.

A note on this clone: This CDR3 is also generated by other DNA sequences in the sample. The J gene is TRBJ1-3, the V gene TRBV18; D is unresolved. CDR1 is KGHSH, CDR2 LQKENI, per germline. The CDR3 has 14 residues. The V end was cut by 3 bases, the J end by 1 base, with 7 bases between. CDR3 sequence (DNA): TGTGCCAGCTCACCGGCGGGTTCTGGAAACACCATATATTTT. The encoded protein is CASSPAGSGNTIYF.

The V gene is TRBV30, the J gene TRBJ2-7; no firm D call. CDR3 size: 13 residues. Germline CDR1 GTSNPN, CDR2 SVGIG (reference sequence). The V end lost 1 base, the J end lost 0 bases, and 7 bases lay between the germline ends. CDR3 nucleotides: TGTGCCTGGAGTGGAGGTCACTCCTACGAGCAGTACTTC. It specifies CAWSGGHSYEQYF.

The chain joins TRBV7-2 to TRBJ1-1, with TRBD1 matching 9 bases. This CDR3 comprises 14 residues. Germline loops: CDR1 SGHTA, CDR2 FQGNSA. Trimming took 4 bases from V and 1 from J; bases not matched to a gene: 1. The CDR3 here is CASSSGQGNTEAFF. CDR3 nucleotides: TGTGCCAGCAGCTCGGGACAGGGGAACACTGAAGCTTTCTTT.

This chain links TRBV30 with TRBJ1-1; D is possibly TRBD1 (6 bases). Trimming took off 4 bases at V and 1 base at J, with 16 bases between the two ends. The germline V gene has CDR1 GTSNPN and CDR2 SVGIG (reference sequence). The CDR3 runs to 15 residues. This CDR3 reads CAWTKGGTPNTEAFF. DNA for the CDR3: TGTGCCTGGACCAAAGGTGGGACACCGAACACTGAAGCTTTCTTT.

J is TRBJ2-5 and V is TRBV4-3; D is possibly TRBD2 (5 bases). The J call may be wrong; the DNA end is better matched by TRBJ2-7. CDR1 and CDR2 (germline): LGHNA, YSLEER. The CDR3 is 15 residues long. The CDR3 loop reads CASSHDLRGAYEQYF. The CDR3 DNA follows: TGCGCCAGCAGCCACGATCTTCGGGGTGCCTACGAGCAGTACTTC.

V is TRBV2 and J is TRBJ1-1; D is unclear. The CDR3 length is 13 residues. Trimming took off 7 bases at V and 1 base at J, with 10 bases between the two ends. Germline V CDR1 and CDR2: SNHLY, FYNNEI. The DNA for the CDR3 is TGTGCCAGCACGATACGGTCGAACACTGAAGCTTTCTTT. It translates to CASTIRSNTEAFF.

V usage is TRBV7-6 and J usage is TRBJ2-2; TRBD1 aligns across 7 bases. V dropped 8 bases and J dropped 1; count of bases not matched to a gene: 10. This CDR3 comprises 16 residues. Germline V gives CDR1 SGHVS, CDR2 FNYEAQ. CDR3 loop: CASQAEGAVNTGELFF. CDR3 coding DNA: TGTGCCAGCCAGGCTGAGGGGGCCGTGAACACCGGGGAGCTGTTTTTT.

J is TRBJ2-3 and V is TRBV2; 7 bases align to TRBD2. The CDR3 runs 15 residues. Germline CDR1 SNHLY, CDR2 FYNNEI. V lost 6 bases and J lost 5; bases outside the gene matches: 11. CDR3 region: CASRTSASHIDTQYF. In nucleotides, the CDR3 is TGTGCCAGCAGAACTAGCGCCTCTCACATAGATACGCAGTATTTT.

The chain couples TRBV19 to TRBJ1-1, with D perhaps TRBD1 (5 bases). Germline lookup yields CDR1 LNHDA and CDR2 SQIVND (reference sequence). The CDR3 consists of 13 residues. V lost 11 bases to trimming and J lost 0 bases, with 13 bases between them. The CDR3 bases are TGTGCCGTTAGGGAGGGGCTGAACACTGAAGCTTTCTTT. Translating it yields CAVREGLNTEAFF. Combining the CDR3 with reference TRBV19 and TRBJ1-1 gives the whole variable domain DGGITQSPKYLFRKEGQNVTLSCEQNLNHDAMYWYRQDPGQGLRLIYYSQIVNDFQKGDIAEGYSVSREKKESFPLTVTSAQKNPTAFYLCAVREGLNTEAFFGQGTRLTVV.

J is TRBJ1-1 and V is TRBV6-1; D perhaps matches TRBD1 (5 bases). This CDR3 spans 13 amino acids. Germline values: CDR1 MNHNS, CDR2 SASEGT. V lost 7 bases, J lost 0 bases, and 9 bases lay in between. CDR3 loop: CASKGLMNTEAFF. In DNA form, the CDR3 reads TGTGCCAGCAAGGGGCTAATGAACACTGAAGCTTTCTTT.

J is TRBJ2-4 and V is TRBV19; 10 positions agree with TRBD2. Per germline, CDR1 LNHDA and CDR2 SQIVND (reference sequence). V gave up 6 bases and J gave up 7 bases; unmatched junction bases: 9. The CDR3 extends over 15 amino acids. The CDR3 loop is CASSDRTSGANIQYF. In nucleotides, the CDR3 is TGTGCCAGTAGCGACCGTACTAGCGGGGCGAACATTCAGTACTTC.

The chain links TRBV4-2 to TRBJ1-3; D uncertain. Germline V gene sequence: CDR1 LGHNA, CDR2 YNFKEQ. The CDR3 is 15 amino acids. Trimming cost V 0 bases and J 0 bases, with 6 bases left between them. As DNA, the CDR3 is TGTGCCAGCAGCCAAGAAACAGCCTCTGGAAACACCATATATTTT. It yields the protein CASSQETASGNTIYF.

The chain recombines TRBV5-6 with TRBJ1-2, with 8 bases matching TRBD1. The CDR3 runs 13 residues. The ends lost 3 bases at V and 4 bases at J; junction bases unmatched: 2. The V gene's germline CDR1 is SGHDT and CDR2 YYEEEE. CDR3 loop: CASSWDRSYGYTF. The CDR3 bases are TGTGCCAGCAGCTGGGACAGGTCCTATGGCTACACCTTC.